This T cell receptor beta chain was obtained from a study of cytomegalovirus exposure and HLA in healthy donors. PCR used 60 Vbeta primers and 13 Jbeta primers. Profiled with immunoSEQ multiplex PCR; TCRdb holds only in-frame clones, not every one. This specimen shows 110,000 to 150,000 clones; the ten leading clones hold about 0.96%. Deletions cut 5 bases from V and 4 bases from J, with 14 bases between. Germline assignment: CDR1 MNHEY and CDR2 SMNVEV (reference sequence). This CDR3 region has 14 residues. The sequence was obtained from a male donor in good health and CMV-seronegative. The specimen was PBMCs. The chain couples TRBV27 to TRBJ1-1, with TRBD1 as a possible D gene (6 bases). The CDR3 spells CASSTGQRGTEAFF. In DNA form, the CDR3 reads TGTGCCAGCAGTACCGGACAGAGGGGCACTGAAGCTTTCTTT.